This T cell receptor beta chain originates from a study of shared clonotypes between healthy human individuals. Regarding the study as a whole: A handful of donors held approximately 5% of naive CD4 clonotypes in common. Clonotypes not shared had lower generation probabilities than those common to all four donors. Among donors, the sharing of clonotypes was expected to be influenced by sequencing depth.

Authors' data handling: Because ImmunoSEQ provided only junction sequences with no quality scores, the filtering differed. Profiling relied on immunoSEQ multiplex PCR, and the TCRdb table lists in-frame clones only, not all of them. Clone size and V and J calls were adopted from that table, with D and trimming inferred from the DNA. Of 1.5 million to 2.5 million clones listed, about 95% are singletons. CD45RO-negative CD8 cells positively selected for CCR7 made up the naive population, which excluded terminally differentiated effector memory CD45RA+ cells. The CDR3 sequence is 12 residues long. CDR1 SEHNR and CDR2 FQNEAQ come from the germline V gene (reference sequence). V was pared by 7 bases and J by 7 bases, with 12 bases between. Details on this clone: The antigen is not known.

The chain employs TRBV7-9 and TRBJ2-3; tentative D call: TRBD1 (6 bases). Sample: naive CD8+ T cells sorted from blood. The TCR was taken from a man aged 18 to 29 in good health. The CDR3 coding sequence is TGTGCCAGCACGGACAGCTCCAATACGCAGTATTTT. Translated, it gives CASTDSSNTQYF.